A single sample gave rise to the 3 T cell receptor beta chains below, sequenced in a study of control samples from healthy donors and cancer patients. TCRdb's table, derived via immunoSEQ multiplex PCR, lists solely in-frame clones and lacks some. The sample holds roughly 69,000 clones, around 87% seen once. The sample taken for sequencing was PBMCs. Receptors originate from a woman aged 45-65 years with head and neck cancer.

The chain couples TRBV4-2 to TRBJ1-4, with no clear D. Deletions cut 2 bases from V and 0 bases from J, with 10 bases between. The length of the CDR3 is 16 residues. Germline V lookup: CDR1 LGHNA, CDR2 YNFKEQ. CDR3 nucleotides: TGTGCCAGCAGCCAACCTGTCGGGACAACTAATGAAAAACTGTTTTTT. Amino acids: CASSQPVGTTNEKLFF.

In this sample, this clone turned up once. The rearrangement links TRBV27 to TRBJ1-1, with TRBD1 as a possible D gene (6 bases). The CDR3 has 15 amino acids. In germline, CDR1 is MNHEY, CDR2 SMNVEV (reference sequence). V dropped 4 bases and J dropped 1 base, with 13 bases sitting between them. The CDR3 spells CASSSDLQGNTEAFF. The CDR3 DNA reads TGTGCCAGCAGTTCCGACCTACAGGGGAACACTGAAGCTTTCTTT.

V gene TRBV19 combines with J gene TRBJ1-3, with D unclear. The CDR3 spans 13 residues. Germline V gives CDR1 LNHDA, CDR2 SQIVND (reference sequence). Trimming took 8 bases from V and 7 from J, leaving 15 bases between them. The CDR3 nucleotides are TGTGCCAGTCAAGCTTCTTCCCGGAACACCATATATTTT. It specifies CASQASSRNTIYF.